Listed here are 3 T cell receptor beta chains from one sample, sequenced in a study of long-term antiretroviral therapy in people with HIV. Samples were assayed with immunoSEQ v3.0 at survey level. TCRdb keeps only in-frame clones here, not all; method: immunoSEQ multiplex PCR. Of roughly 28,000 clones detected, over 90% appear once; the ten largest clones hold around 8%. The sequences come from unsorted PBMCs, collected 6.3 years after starting antiretroviral therapy. The source of these receptors is a man younger than 40 with HIV.

CDR3 in DNA: TGTGCCAGCAGCCCTGGACAGGGGAACTATGGCTACACCTTC. Protein sequence: CASSPGQGNYGYTF. The chain links TRBV6-1 to TRBJ1-2; 9 bases are shared with TRBD1. CDR3 size: 14 residues. Germline loops: CDR1 MNHNS, CDR2 SASEGT. The V segment lost 6 bases and the J segment 2 bases; nucleotides outside the gene matches: 4.

V and J are TRBV15 and TRBJ1-5, with a tentative D call TRBD1 (6 bases). The germline V gene has CDR1 LNHNV and CDR2 YYDKDF (reference sequence). Trimming removed 0 bases from V and 2 bases from J, with 11 bases in between. The CDR3 runs 16 residues. The CDR3 nucleotides read TGTGCCACCAGCAGAGATTCCAGGGGCGGCAATCAGCCCCAGCATTTT. Encoded protein: CATSRDSRGGNQPQHF.

J is TRBJ2-7 and V is TRBV30; D remains ambiguous. The germline gives CDR1 GTSNPN, CDR2 SVGIG (reference sequence). CDR3 length equals 15 residues. Trimming removed 4 bases at V and 0 bases at J, with 16 bases between. Here the CDR3 reads CAWTVSADSSYEQYF. The CDR3 region has the DNA TGTGCCTGGACCGTTTCGGCAGATAGCTCCTACGAGCAGTACTTC.